What follows describes a single T cell receptor beta chain. The antigen remains undetermined. These data are taken from a study of CD8+ T cells in alopecia areata. General study results and limits: The study found higher clonality in lesional than normal scalp, especially in alopecia totalis/universalis.

The CDR3 spans 14 residues. The germline V gene has CDR1 SGHRS and CDR2 YFSETQ. V was cut by 4 bases and J by 5 bases, with 15 bases left in between. The authors extracted RNA and reverse transcribed it into cDNA as the sequencing template. TCRdb's copy holds only in-frame clones and misses some; the assay was immunoSEQ multiplex PCR. The sample has 150,000 or so clones; 55% are singletons. V gene TRBV5-1 combines with J gene TRBJ2-5; D might be TRBD1 (5 bases). The sequence came from a human donor in good health. The sequencing sample was made of CD4+ T cells sorted from blood. The CDR3 DNA is TGCGCCAGCAGCGGGGCGAGGATCGGGGAGACCCAGTACTTC. Translated, it gives CASSGARIGETQYF.